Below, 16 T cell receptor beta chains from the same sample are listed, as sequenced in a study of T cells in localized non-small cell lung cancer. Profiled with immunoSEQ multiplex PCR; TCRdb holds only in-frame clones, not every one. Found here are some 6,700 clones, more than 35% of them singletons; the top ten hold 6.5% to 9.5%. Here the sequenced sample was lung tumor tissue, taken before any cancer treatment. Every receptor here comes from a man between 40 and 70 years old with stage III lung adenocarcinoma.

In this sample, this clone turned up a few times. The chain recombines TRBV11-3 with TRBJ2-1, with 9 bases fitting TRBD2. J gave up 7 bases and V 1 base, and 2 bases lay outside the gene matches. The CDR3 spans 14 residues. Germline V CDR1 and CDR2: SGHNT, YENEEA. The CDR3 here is CASSLGGGGNEQFF. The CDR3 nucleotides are TGTGCCAGCAGCTTAGGCGGGGGGGGAAATGAGCAGTTCTTC.

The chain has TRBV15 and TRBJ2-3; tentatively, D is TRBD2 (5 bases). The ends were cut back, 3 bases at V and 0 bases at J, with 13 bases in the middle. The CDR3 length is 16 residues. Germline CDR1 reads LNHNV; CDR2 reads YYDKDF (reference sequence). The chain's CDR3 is CATSSTGVGSTDTQYF. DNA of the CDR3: TGTGCCACCAGCAGCACCGGGGTGGGGAGCACAGATACGCAGTATTTT.

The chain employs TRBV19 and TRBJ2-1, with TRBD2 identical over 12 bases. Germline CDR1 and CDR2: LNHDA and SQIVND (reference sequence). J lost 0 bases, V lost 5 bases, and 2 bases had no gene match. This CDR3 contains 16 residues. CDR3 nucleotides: TGTGCCAGTAGTTTACTAGCGGGGGGCTCCTACAATGAGCAGTTCTTC. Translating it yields CASSLLAGGSYNEQFF.

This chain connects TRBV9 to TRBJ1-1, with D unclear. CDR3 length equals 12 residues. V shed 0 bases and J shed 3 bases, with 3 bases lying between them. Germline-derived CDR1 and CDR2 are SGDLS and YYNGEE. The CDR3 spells CASSVGDTEAFF. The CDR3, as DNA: TGTGCCAGCAGCGTAGGGGACACTGAAGCTTTCTTT.

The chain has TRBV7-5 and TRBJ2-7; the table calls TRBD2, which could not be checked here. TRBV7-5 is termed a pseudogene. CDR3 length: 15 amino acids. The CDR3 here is CASSLVGGSSHEQYF. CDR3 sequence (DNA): TGTGCCAGCAGCTTAGTCGGCGGGAGTTCCCACGAGCAGTACTTC.

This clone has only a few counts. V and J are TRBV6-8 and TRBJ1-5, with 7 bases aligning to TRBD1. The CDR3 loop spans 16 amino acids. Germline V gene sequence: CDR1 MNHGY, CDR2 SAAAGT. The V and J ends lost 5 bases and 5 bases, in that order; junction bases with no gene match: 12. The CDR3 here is CASSDVRQGVDQPQHF. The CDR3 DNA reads TGTGCCAGCAGTGACGTTCGACAGGGAGTCGATCAGCCCCAGCATTTT.

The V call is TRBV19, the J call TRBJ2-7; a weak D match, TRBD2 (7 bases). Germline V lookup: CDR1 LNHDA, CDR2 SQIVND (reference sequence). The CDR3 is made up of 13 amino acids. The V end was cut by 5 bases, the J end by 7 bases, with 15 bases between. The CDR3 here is CASSETEGGEQYF. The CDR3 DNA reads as TGTGCCAGTAGTGAGACGGAGGGGGGGGAGCAGTACTTC. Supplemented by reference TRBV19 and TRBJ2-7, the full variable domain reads DGGITQSPKYLFRKEGQNVTLSCEQNLNHDAMYWYRQDPGQGLRLIYYSQIVNDFQKGDIAEGYSVSREKKESFPLTVTSAQKNPTAFYLCASSETEGGEQYFGPGTRLTVT.

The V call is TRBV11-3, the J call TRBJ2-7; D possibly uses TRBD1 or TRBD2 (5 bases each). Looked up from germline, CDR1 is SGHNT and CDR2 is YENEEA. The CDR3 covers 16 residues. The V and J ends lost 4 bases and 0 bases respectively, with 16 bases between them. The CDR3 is CASSSDPSRASYEQYF. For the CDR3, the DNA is TGTGCCAGCAGCTCCGACCCTAGCAGGGCCTCCTACGAGCAGTACTTC. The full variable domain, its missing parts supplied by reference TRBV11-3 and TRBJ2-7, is EAGVVQSPRYKIIEKKQPVAFWCNPISGHNTLYWYLQNLGQGPELLIRYENEEAVDDSQLPKDRFSAERLKGVDSTLKIQPAELGDSAVYLCASSSDPSRASYEQYFGPGTRLTVT.

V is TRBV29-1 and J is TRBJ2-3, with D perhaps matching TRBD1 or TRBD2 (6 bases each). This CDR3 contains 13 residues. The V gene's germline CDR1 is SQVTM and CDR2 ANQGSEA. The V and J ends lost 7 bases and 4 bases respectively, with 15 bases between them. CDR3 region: CSAWGAGADTQYF. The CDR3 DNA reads TGCAGCGCTTGGGGGGCCGGAGCAGATACGCAGTATTTT.

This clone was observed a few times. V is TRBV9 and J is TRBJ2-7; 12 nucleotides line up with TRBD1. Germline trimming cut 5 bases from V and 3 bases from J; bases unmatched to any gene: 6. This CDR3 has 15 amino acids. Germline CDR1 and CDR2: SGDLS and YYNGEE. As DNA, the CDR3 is TGTGCCAGCAGTGGAGGGACAGGGGGCCTCTACGAGCAGTACTTC. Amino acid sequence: CASSGGTGGLYEQYF.

Here the CDR3 reads CASSIVGTGGSNQPQHF. The CDR3 coding sequence is TGTGCCAGTAGTATAGTTGGGACAGGGGGGAGCAATCAGCCCCAGCATTTT. The V call is TRBV19, the J call TRBJ1-5, with TRBD1 matching 11 bases. The germline gives CDR1 LNHDA, CDR2 SQIVND (reference sequence). The V and J ends lost 1 base and 1 base, in that order; junction bases with no gene match: 3. The CDR3 covers 17 residues.

The CDR3 reads CASSPVTGRSSYEQYF. The CDR3 DNA follows: TGTGCCAGCTCACCAGTGACAGGAAGGAGCTCCTACGAGCAGTACTTC. The chain uses TRBV18 and TRBJ2-7; tentatively, D is TRBD1 (6 bases). Germline CDR1 and CDR2: KGHSH and LQKENI. There are 16 residues in the CDR3. V lost 2 bases, J lost 0 bases, and 14 bases lay in between.

The DNA for the CDR3 is TGTGCCAGTAGCGCCGGAGGGGGCTTTGAAAAACTGTTTTTT. This codes for CASSAGGGFEKLFF. This chain joins TRBV19 and TRBJ1-4; 7 bases match TRBD1. Trimming took 6 bases from V and 7 from J; bases not matched to a gene: 8. The CDR3 length is 14 residues. Looked up from germline, CDR1 is LNHDA and CDR2 is SQIVND (reference sequence).

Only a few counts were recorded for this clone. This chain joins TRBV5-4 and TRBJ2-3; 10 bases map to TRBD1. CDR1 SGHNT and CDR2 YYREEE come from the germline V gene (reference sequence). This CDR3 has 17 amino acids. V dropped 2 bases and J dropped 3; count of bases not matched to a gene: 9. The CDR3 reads CASSLVAGTGATDTQYF. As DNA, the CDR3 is TGTGCCAGCAGCTTAGTAGCCGGGACAGGGGCGACAGATACGCAGTATTTT. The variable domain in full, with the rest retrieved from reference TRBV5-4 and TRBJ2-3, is ETGVTQSPTHLIKTRGQQVTLRCSSQSGHNTVSWYQQALGQGPQFIFQYYREEENGRGNFPPRFSGLQFPNYSSELNVNALELDDSALYLCASSLVAGTGATDTQYFGPGTRLTVL.

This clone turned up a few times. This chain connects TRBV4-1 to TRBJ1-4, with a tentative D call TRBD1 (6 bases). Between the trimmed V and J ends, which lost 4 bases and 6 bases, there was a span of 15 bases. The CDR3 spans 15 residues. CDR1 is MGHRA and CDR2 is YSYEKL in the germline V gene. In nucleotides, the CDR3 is TGCGCCAGCAGCCTCCAAGGGGGTCGGGATGAAAAACTGTTTTTT. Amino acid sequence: CASSLQGGRDEKLFF.

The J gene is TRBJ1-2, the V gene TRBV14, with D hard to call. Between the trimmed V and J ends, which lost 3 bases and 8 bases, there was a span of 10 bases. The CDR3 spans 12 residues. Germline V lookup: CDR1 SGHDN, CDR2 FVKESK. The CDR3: CASSHSREGYTF. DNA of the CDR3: TGTGCCAGCAGCCATTCACGAGAGGGCTACACCTTC.